The 15 T cell receptor beta chains given below trace back to one sample, sequenced in a study of T cell changes during pregnancy in multiple sclerosis. The table came from immunoSEQ multiplex PCR; TCRdb's copy has only in-frame clones and leaves some out. Here the sample spans about 36,000 clones, more than 75% being singletons. The input for sequencing was CD4+ T cells from peripheral blood mononuclear cells, taken in the first trimester of pregnancy. These receptors originate from a female donor with multiple sclerosis, enrolled in a pregnancy study.

The CDR3 nucleotides read TGTGCCAGCAGCAAGGACAGGGCCTCCTACGAGCAGTACTTC. Residues: CASSKDRASYEQYF. The V call is TRBV6-5, the J call TRBJ2-7; the match to TRBD1 covers 8 bases. CDR1 and CDR2 (germline): MNHEY, SVGAGI. V shed 6 bases and J 0 bases; nucleotides not matched to a gene: 4. The CDR3 spans 14 residues.

The V gene is TRBV9, the J gene TRBJ1-3; TRBD1 matches 8 bases. Looked up from germline, CDR1 is SGDLS and CDR2 is YYNGEE. V gave up 4 bases and J gave up 1 base; unmatched junction bases: 7. The CDR3 extends over 16 amino acids. CDR3 sequence (DNA): TGTGCCAGCAGCACGACAGGGGTGGAGTCTGGAAACACCATATATTTT. Its protein is CASSTTGVESGNTIYF.

The chain employs TRBV5-4 and TRBJ2-7; 8 bases map to TRBD1. This CDR3 has 14 amino acids. CDR1 and CDR2 (germline): SGHNT, YYREEE (reference sequence). After removal of 4 bases from V and 3 bases from J, the junction contained 6 bases not matched to a gene. The chain's CDR3 is CASSMGQVNYEQYF. CDR3 coding DNA: TGTGCCAGCAGCATGGGACAGGTCAACTACGAGCAGTACTTC.

This clone was observed a handful of times. A junction boundary mismatches the germline segment, possibly from a read error. The chain couples TRBV5-4 to TRBJ1-1, with no clear D. The CDR3 length is 13 residues. Germline loops: CDR1 SGHNT, CDR2 YYREEE (reference sequence). CDR3 in DNA: TGTGCCAGCAAAAAGGAGAGGAACACCGAAGCTTTCTTT. Amino acid sequence: CASKKERNTEAFF.

This clone has more than one count but fewer than ten. This chain links TRBV28 with TRBJ1-1, with D unresolved. The CDR3 spans 14 residues. CDR1 MDHEN and CDR2 SYDVKM come from the germline V gene. V gave up 4 bases and J gave up 3 bases, with 12 bases separating them. The CDR3 DNA reads as TGTGCCAGCAGTTCCAGAGGACTAGACACTGAAGCTTTCTTT. Protein: CASSSRGLDTEAFF.

The rearrangement links TRBV14 to TRBJ1-1; D remains ambiguous. V lost 0 bases, J lost 2 bases, and 10 bases lay in between. The CDR3 sequence is 15 residues long. Germline V gene sequence: CDR1 SGHDN, CDR2 FVKESK. CDR3 region: CASSQDNAGNTEAFF. CDR3 DNA: TGTGCCAGCAGCCAAGATAATGCGGGCAACACTGAAGCTTTCTTT.

The rearrangement uses TRBV10-3 and TRBJ2-2; 9 bases map to TRBD1. Germline V lookup: CDR1 ENHRY, CDR2 SYGVKD. Trimming at V came to 11 bases and at J to 6 bases, leaving 10 bases not matched to a gene. The CDR3 sequence is 14 residues long. In DNA form, the CDR3 reads TGTGCCGCTTCCCGGGACAGGGCCCCCGGGGAGCTGTTTTTT. This codes for CAASRDRAPGELFF.

The V call is TRBV18, the J call TRBJ2-1; 8 bases fit TRBD1. This CDR3 contains 17 residues. Germline values: CDR1 KGHSH, CDR2 LQKENI. The trim removed 3 bases at V and 4 bases at J, leaving 11 bases unmatched. CDR3 coding DNA: TGTGCCAGCTCACCGACATTGCCGGGACAGGCGTACAATGAGCAGTTCTTC. This sequence encodes CASSPTLPGQAYNEQFF.

The J gene is TRBJ2-3, the V gene TRBV9; TRBD1 aligns across 7 bases. CDR3 length: 15 residues. Germline values: CDR1 SGDLS, CDR2 YYNGEE. The ends lost 3 bases at V and 2 bases at J; junction bases unmatched: 6. The chain's CDR3 is CASSEWTGLTDTQYF. The CDR3 coding sequence is TGTGCCAGCAGCGAGTGGACAGGCCTCACAGATACGCAGTATTTT.

The chain combines TRBV29-1 with TRBJ1-4; 9 nucleotides align to TRBD1. This CDR3 contains 14 residues. V was pared by 6 bases and J by 3 bases, with 5 bases of the junction left unmatched. CDR1 SQVTM and CDR2 ANQGSEA come from the germline V gene. CDR3: CSVVQGAANEKLFF. CDR3 DNA: TGCAGCGTGGTACAGGGGGCAGCTAATGAAAAACTGTTTTTT.

The rearrangement links TRBV11-1 to TRBJ1-1; 7 nucleotides match TRBD1. The germline CDR1 and CDR2 sequences are SGHAT and FQDESV (reference sequence). V was clipped by 0 bases and J by 1 base; unmatched bases: 8. The CDR3 spans 17 residues. This CDR3 is CASSLAGQAVANTEAFF. Written as DNA, the CDR3 is TGTGCCAGCAGCTTAGCCGGACAGGCGGTGGCGAACACTGAAGCTTTCTTT. Full variable domain (outside the CDR3, taken from reference TRBV11-1 and TRBJ1-1): EAEVAQSPRYKITEKSQAVAFWCDPISGHATLYWYRQILGQGPELLVQFQDESVVDDSQLPKDRFSAERLKGVDSTLKIQPAELGDSAMYLCASSLAGQAVANTEAFFGQGTRLTVV.

The V gene is TRBV27, the J gene TRBJ1-2; D not certain. Germline V gene sequence: CDR1 MNHEY, CDR2 SMNVEV (reference sequence). V dropped 5 bases and J dropped 1 base, with 8 bases sitting between them. This CDR3 spans 13 amino acids. CDR3 in amino acids: CASSATGNYGYTF. The CDR3 DNA reads as TGTGCCAGCAGTGCAACTGGTAACTATGGCTACACCTTC.

For this clone: This same CDR3 is encoded by further DNA sequences in the sample. This sequence joins TRBV6-1 and TRBJ1-5; 7 positions agree with TRBD1. Germline-derived CDR1 and CDR2 are MNHNS and SASEGT. With 4 bases clipped from V and 4 bases from J, the junction kept 1 base outside the gene matches. The CDR3 spans 13 residues. The CDR3 DNA follows: TGTGCCAGCAGTGCGACAGGGAATCAGCCCCAGCATTTT. It yields the protein CASSATGNQPQHF.

J is TRBJ1-2 and V is TRBV12-5; D unresolved. CDR3 size: 16 residues. Trimming left V 0 bases short and J 5 bases short, with 16 bases between. Germline assignment: CDR1 LGHNT and CDR2 FRNRAP. CDR3 amino acids: CASGLVLSRAHYGYTF. DNA of the CDR3: TGTGCTAGTGGTTTGGTCCTTTCGAGGGCGCATTATGGCTACACCTTC.

This sequence joins TRBV27 and TRBJ2-3, with TRBD1 matching 9 bases. V lost 2 bases to trimming and J lost 4 bases; unmatched junction nucleotides: 10. The germline V gene encodes CDR1 MNHEY and CDR2 SMNVEV (reference sequence). This CDR3 is built from 17 residues. CDR3 DNA sequence: TGTGCCAGCAGTTTAACCTCTCCAGGGACAGGGCCAGATACGCAGTATTTT. Translation gives CASSLTSPGTGPDTQYF.